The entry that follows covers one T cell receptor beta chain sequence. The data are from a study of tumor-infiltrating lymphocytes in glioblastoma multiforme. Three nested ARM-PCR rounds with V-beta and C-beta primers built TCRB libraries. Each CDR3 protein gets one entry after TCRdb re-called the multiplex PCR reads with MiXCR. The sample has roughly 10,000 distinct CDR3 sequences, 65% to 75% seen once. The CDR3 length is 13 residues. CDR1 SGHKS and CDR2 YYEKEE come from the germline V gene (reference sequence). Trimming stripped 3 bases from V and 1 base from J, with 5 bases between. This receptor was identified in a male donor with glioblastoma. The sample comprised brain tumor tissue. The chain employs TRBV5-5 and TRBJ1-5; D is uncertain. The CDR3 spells CASSSDSNQPQHF. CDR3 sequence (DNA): TGTGCCAGCAGCTCCGACAGCAATCAGCCCCAGCATTTT.